A selection of T cell receptor beta chains follows, all from one sample in a study of cytomegalovirus exposure and HLA in healthy donors. The protocol was immunoSEQ multiplex PCR, while the TCRdb copy is restricted to in-frame clones and leaves out a portion. Of 65,000 or so clones in the sample, about 90% were seen once. The sample consisted of PBMCs. These receptors originate from a woman under 30 in good health and CMV-seronegative. The CDR3 runs from the conserved cysteine through the conserved F or W.

len: 11; v_gene: TRBV27; CDR3aa: CASSSGDTQYF
len: 14; v_gene: TRBV15; CDR3aa: CATSRERGGEKLFF
len: 14; v_gene: TRBV9; CDR3aa: CASSVEGATDTQYF
len: 13; v_gene: TRBV19; CDR3aa: CASSIAREETQYF
len: 12; v_gene: TRBV7-2; CDR3aa: CASSPGLIEAFF
len: 15; v_gene: TRBV7-8; CDR3aa: CASSLAQPGVDTQYF
len: 14; v_gene: TRBV10-3; CDR3aa: CAITEGDSYNEQFF
len: 16; v_gene: TRBV6-1; CDR3aa: CASSDEGRRWDSPLHF
len: 16; v_gene: TRBV7-8; CDR3aa: CASSLARLRGNQPQHF
len: 16; v_gene: TRBV28; CDR3aa: CASSFLINRDRVELDF
len: 14; v_gene: TRBV28; CDR3aa: CASSWRVSLFGYTF
len: 14; v_gene: TRBV10-2; CDR3aa: CASNPAVSYNEQFF
len: 13; v_gene: TRBV19; CDR3aa: CAVRKSGSYEQYF
len: 14; v_gene: TRBV27; CDR3aa: CASSWAASYNEQFF
len: 15; v_gene: TRBV28; CDR3aa: CASSLGRADTDTQYF
len: 12; v_gene: TRBV6-6; CDR3aa: CASTDNLYGYTF
len: 14; v_gene: TRBV27; CDR3aa: CASSLRGTGNTIYF